This entry features one T cell receptor beta chain sequence. Its antigen is not identified. RNA transcripts were the template, and TCR beta CDR3 regions were amplified from them. An initial RT-PCR round employing HTBI primers preceded a second-round multiplex PCR. Using its own MiXCR run on the multiplex PCR reads, TCRdb lists one record per CDR3 protein. The sample has fewer than 650,000 distinct CDR3 sequences; 22% are singletons. This sample was included in a study of Graves' ophthalmopathy and Graves' hyperthyroidism. Hyperthyroidism patients, all newly diagnosed, had under 2 months' duration and ages of 18 to 65. Trimming cost V 0 bases and J 7 bases; bases outside gene matches: 9. This CDR3 is 16 amino acids long. The germline CDR1 and CDR2 sequences are MNHNS and SASEGT. Study-level points and caveats: For separating ophthalmopathy from stable hyperthyroidism, a 13-signature model gave under 90% sensitivity and 65% to 82% specificity. Blood was where most expanded thyroid clonotypes above 0.001 frequency also turned up.

This sequence originates from a woman younger than 30 with stable Graves' hyperthyroidism. Some clones in this sample may be carry-over from other donors' samples. The genes are TRBV6-1 and TRBJ1-2; 9 bases match TRBD1. The material sequenced was peripheral blood. The CDR3 bases are TGTGCCAGCAGTGAAGCGGGACAGGGATCTTTACGTGGCTACACCTTC. Protein sequence: CASSEAGQGSLRGYTF.